Listed below are T cell receptor beta chains from one sample, sequenced in a study of graft-versus-host responses after intestinal transplantation. These receptors' targets are unknown. TCRdb's copy holds only in-frame clones and misses some; the assay was immunoSEQ multiplex PCR. Of about 99,000 clones in the sample, approximately 94% are singletons; the top ten hold 1% to 1.5%. Source: unstimulated CD8+ T cells sorted from spleen or lymph node cells, taken before intestinal transplant. The receptors stem from a human donor who received an intestinal transplant. The CDR3 runs from the conserved cysteine through the conserved F or W. Each record gives: CDR3 protein, clone size, V gene. Clone size is shown for a subset of rows, as once, few, many or a class of expanded clone.

cdr3_aa: CASSGNSGLAGNNEQFF; clone_size: NA; v_call: TRBV11-3
cdr3_aa: CASSQGTGDEQFF; clone_size: NA; v_call: TRBV4-2
cdr3_aa: CASSSGATYEQYF; clone_size: once; v_call: TRBV2
cdr3_aa: CASSLERTSSYNEQFF; clone_size: NA; v_call: TRBV7-2
cdr3_aa: CASSLAVGGAYNEQFF; clone_size: NA; v_call: TRBV7-9
cdr3_aa: CASRGDRGDEQFF; clone_size: NA; v_call: TRBV27
cdr3_aa: CSVGVYNEQFF; clone_size: NA; v_call: TRBV29-1
cdr3_aa: CASSHGGEQFF; clone_size: NA; v_call: TRBV16
cdr3_aa: CASSDNKLTGELFF; clone_size: NA; v_call: TRBV6-5
cdr3_aa: CSVEDPLGAVRGYTF; clone_size: NA; v_call: TRBV29-1
cdr3_aa: CASSLHRHHSGANVLTF; clone_size: NA; v_call: TRBV7-8
cdr3_aa: CASGLVAGETQYF; clone_size: NA; v_call: TRBV12-5
cdr3_aa: CASGLVQGNTEAFF; clone_size: NA; v_call: TRBV12-5
cdr3_aa: CASSLEAGLLDEQYF; clone_size: NA; v_call: TRBV5-1
cdr3_aa: CASSSPDSVYEQYF; clone_size: NA; v_call: TRBV19
cdr3_aa: CASSLSGGGTEAFF; clone_size: NA; v_call: TRBV7-9
cdr3_aa: CATESRAENIQYF; clone_size: once; v_call: TRBV27
cdr3_aa: CASIQGGPPLEQYF; clone_size: NA; v_call: TRBV6-5
cdr3_aa: CASKPRVLGGTEAFF; clone_size: NA; v_call: TRBV6-4
cdr3_aa: CASSLSGLAPYEQYF; clone_size: NA; v_call: TRBV13
cdr3_aa: CASSSRTSGDTQYF; clone_size: NA; v_call: TRBV5-4
cdr3_aa: CASSQNREAFF; clone_size: NA; v_call: TRBV11-2
cdr3_aa: CASSLTGRTEAFF; clone_size: NA; v_call: TRBV5-6
cdr3_aa: CASSLLPDRMTGNTIYF; clone_size: NA; v_call: TRBV7-8
cdr3_aa: CASSLKTGAHTEAFF; clone_size: NA; v_call: TRBV7-9
cdr3_aa: CASSFQGSGYNEQFF; clone_size: NA; v_call: TRBV5-5
cdr3_aa: CASSLNYEQYF; clone_size: NA; v_call: TRBV5-1
cdr3_aa: CASSQGPGAQGYTF; clone_size: NA; v_call: TRBV4-1
cdr3_aa: CASSSREVDSYEQYF; clone_size: NA; v_call: TRBV11-3
cdr3_aa: CASSYSRDGDQPQHF; clone_size: NA; v_call: TRBV6-5
cdr3_aa: CASSLLMGSSYNEQFF; clone_size: NA; v_call: TRBV5-6
cdr3_aa: CASRGGTYDEQFF; clone_size: NA; v_call: TRBV19
cdr3_aa: CASSEAQGEQYF; clone_size: NA; v_call: TRBV6-1
cdr3_aa: CASSTDTGTGEQYF; clone_size: NA; v_call: TRBV19
cdr3_aa: CASSQVQDSGEQYF; clone_size: NA; v_call: TRBV4-1
cdr3_aa: CASSGQGWGTEAFF; clone_size: NA; v_call: TRBV7-9
cdr3_aa: CASNRGSRVNFDQPQHF; clone_size: NA; v_call: TRBV2